The source of this TCR beta chain is a study of CD8 T cells in ankylosing spondylitis. Points from the study as a whole: Matched ankylosing spondylitis synovial fluid reportedly contained a significantly enriched population of disease-linked clones. Characteristic of ankylosing spondylitis blood, it appeared, was a TCR beta motif comprising several highly homologous variants. In peripheral blood, disease-linked CD8+ clones occurred at relatively low frequencies.

This clonotype was observed a handful of times. Its antigen remains unknown. Per germline, CDR1 LNHDA and CDR2 SQIVND (reference sequence). The CDR3 consists of 14 residues. The V end was cut by 0 bases, the J end by 3 bases, with 9 bases between. The TCR beta libraries were generated through quantitative 5'-RACE incorporating molecular barcodes. TCRdb re-analysed the 5' RACE reads in MiXCR, keeping a single row per CDR3 protein. The top ten clones hold under 20% of a sample with over 600,000 distinct CDR3 sequences, 15% to 20% of them seen once. This chain joins TRBV19 and TRBJ2-7; possibly TRBD2 for D (5 bases). What was sequenced was blood, either unsorted or a sorted T cell fraction (not recorded which). This receptor was identified in a male donor with ankylosing spondylitis. The CDR3 DNA reads as TGTGCCAGTAGTATAGAGAGCGGAGTCTACGAGCAGTACTTC. Translated, it gives CASSIESGVYEQYF.